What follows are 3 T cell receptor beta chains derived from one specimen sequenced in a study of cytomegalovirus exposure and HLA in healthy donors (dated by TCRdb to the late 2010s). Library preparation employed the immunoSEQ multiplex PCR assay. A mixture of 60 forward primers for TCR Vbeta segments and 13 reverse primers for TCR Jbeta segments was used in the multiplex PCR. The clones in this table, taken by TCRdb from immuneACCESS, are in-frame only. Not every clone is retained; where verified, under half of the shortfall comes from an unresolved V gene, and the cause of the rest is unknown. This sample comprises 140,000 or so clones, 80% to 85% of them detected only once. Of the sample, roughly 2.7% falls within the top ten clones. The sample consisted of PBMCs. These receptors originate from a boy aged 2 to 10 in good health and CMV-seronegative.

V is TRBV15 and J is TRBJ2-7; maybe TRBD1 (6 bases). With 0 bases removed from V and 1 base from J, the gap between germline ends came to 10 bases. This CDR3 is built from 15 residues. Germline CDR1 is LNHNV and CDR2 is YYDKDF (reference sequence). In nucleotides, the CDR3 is TGTGCCACCAGCAGAGACAGGGGCGAATCCTACGAGCAGTACTTC. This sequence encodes CATSRDRGESYEQYF.

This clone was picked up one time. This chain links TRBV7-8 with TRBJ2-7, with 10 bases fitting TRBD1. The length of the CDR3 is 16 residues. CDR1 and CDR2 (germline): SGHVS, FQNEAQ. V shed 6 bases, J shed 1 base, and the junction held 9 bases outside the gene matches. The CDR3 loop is CASSYLTGGASYEQYF. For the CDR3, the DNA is TGTGCCAGCAGTTACCTGACAGGGGGCGCGTCCTACGAGCAGTACTTC. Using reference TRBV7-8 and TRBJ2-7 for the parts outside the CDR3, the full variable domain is GAGVSQSPRYKVAKRGQDVALRCDPISGHVSLFWYQQALGQGPEFLTYFQNEAQLDKSGLPSDRFFAERPEGSVSTLKIQRTQQEDSAVYLCASSYLTGGASYEQYFGPGTRLTVT.

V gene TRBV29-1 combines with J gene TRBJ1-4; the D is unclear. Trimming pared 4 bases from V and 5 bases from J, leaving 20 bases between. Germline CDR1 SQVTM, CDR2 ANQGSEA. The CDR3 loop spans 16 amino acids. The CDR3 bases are TGCAGCGTTGGATCGCCTGTGGCGGGAGAGAATGAAAAACTGTTTTTT. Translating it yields CSVGSPVAGENEKLFF.